The entry that follows covers one T cell receptor (beta chain) sequence. Its specificity is not known. The data stem from a study of CXCR3-negative and CXCR3-positive naive CD8 T cells. Study conclusions and caveats: CXCR3-positive naive cells carried more hydrophobic TRB CDR3s than CXCR3-negative naive cells did.

CDR1 and CDR2 (germline): MDHEN, SYDVKM. The CDR3 runs 14 residues. UMI labels and 5' RACE were used to prepare the TRB cDNA libraries. TCRdb re-called the 5' RACE reads, yielding one record per CDR3 amino acid sequence without DNA. The specimen's table records approximately 120,000 distinct CDR3 sequences. This clonotype originated in a human donor in good health. Some clones in this sample may be carry-over from other donors' samples. The sequenced sample was naive CXCR3+ CD8+ T cells from blood. Stated subset: CD45RO-CCR7+CD27+CD95- naive CD8+ T cells expressing CXCR3 (TNR3+). J is TRBJ1-6 and V is TRBV28; the D call of TRBD1 rests on TCRdb alone, since no DNA is present to check it. This CDR3 reads CASSFPGGLSPLHF.